This entry is about one TCR beta chain. Next came a second PCR, run for about 7 to 11 cycles, which used a sample-barcoded 5' primer along with a J-beta primer mix. TCRdb independently ran MiXCR on the 5' RACE reads; one entry per CDR3 protein. The sample yields around 940,000 distinct CDR3 sequences, just over 50% seen once. Germline CDR1 and CDR2: SGHAT and FQNNGV. The V end lost 3 bases, the J end lost 0 bases, and 11 bases lay between the germline ends. The CDR3 spans 15 residues. The data were obtained in a study of blood T cells in healthy people across ages. Sequenced input: blood. The chain has TRBV11-2 and TRBJ1-1; D gene uncertain. This TCR was recovered from a woman aged 60 to 75 in good health. Here the CDR3 DNA reads TGTGCCAGCAGCTTTATAAACTGGGTGAACACTGAAGCTTTCTTT. It codes for CASSFINWVNTEAFF.